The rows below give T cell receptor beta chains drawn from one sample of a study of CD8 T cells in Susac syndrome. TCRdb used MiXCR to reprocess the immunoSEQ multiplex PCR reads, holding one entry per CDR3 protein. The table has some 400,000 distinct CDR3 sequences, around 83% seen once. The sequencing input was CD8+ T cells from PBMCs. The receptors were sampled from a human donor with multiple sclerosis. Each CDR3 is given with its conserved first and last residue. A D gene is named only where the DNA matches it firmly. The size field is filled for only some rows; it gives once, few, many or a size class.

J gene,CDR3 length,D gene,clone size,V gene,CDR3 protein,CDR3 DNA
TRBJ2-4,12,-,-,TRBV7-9,CASSLDGLDQYF,TGTGCCAGCAGCTTGGACGGCTTAGATCAGTACTTC
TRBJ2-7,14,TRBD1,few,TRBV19,CASSIGTGGYEQYF,TGTGCCAGTAGTATTGGGACAGGGGGGTACGAGCAGTACTTC
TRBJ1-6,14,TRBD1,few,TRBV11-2,CASSSGQGDSPLHF,TGTGCCAGCAGCTCGGGACAGGGGGATTCACCCCTCCACTTT
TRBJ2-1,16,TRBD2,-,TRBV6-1,CASSVVAGSFMDEQFF,TGTGCCAGCAGTGTAGTAGCGGGATCGTTTATGGATGAGCAGTTCTTC
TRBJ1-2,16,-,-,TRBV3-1,CASSQVDLGFGDGYTF,TGTGCCAGCAGCCAAGTTGATCTAGGTTTTGGCGATGGCTACACCTTC
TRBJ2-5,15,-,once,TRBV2,CASTFDNPSGETQYF,TGTGCCAGCACTTTCGACAACCCCAGCGGAGAGACCCAGTACTTC
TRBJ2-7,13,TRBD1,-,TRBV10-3,CATQGALSYEQYF,TGTGCCACACAGGGGGCCCTCTCCTACGAGCAGTACTTC
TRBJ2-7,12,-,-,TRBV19,CASIDSSYEQYF,TGTGCCAGTATAGACAGCTCCTACGAGCAGTACTTC
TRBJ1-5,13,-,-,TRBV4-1,CASSQVPHQPQHF,TGCGCCAGCAGCCAAGTCCCACATCAGCCCCAGCATTTT
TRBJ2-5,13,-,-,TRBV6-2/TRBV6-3,CASSYVAQETQYF,TGTGCCAGCAGTTACGTAGCGCAAGAGACCCAGTACTTC
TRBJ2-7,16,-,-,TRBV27,CASSLISDRSHYEQYF,TGTGCCAGCAGTTTAATATCCGACAGGTCCCACTACGAGCAGTACTTC
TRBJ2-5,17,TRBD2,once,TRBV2,CASSQNPTSGTSETQYF,TGTGCCAGCAGCCAAAACCCGACTAGCGGGACTTCCGAGACCCAGTACTTC
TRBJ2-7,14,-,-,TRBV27,CASSGTQRLYEQYF,TGTGCCAGCAGTGGCACACAGAGGCTTTACGAGCAGTACTTC
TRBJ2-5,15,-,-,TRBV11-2,CASSLRSGIQETQYF,TGTGCCAGCAGCCTAAGATCCGGGATCCAAGAGACCCAGTACTTC
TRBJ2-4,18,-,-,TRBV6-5,CASSYFTSGLGGKNIQYF,TGTGCCAGCAGTTACTTTACCTCGGGATTGGGGGGCAAAAACATTCAGTACTTC
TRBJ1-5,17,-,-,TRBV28,CASSLRIGVLGNQPQHF,TGTGCCAGCAGTTTACGGATAGGGGTTTTGGGCAATCAGCCCCAGCATTTT
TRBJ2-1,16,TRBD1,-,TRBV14,CASSPRGGQGIDEQFF,TGTGCCAGCAGCCCCCGGGGGGGACAGGGGATCGATGAGCAGTTCTTC
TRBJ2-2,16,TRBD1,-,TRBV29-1,CSAYTQDRLNTGELFF,TGCAGCGCTTATACTCAGGACAGGTTGAACACCGGGGAGCTGTTTTTT
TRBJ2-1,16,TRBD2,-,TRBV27,CASSLGAGESVNEQFF,TGTGCCAGCAGTTTAGGTGCGGGAGAGTCAGTCAATGAGCAGTTCTTC
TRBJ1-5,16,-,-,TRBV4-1,CASSQDLAGDNQPQHF,TGCGCCAGCAGCCAAGATCTGGCAGGGGATAATCAGCCCCAGCATTTT
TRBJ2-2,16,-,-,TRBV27,CASSLGAHVYTGELFF,TGTGCCAGCAGTTTGGGTGCTCATGTCTACACCGGGGAGCTGTTTTTT
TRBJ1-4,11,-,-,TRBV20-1,CSARTNEKLFF,TGCAGTGCTAGAACTAATGAAAAACTGTTTTTT
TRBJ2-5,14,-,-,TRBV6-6,CASRQDDIQETQYF,TGTGCCAGCAGACAAGACGACATTCAAGAGACCCAGTACTTC
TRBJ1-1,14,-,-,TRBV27,CASSLWAGNTEAFF,TGTGCCAGCAGTTTATGGGCGGGGAACACTGAAGCTTTCTTT